Sequencing of this T cell receptor beta chain was carried out in a study of cytomegalovirus exposure and HLA in healthy donors. CDR3 length: 12 residues. The germline gives CDR1 MNHEY, CDR2 SVGAGI. V was shortened by 4 bases and J by 9 bases, with 10 bases between the two germline ends. The study, taken as a whole, reports: A cluster of highly shared sequence variants was likely a sequencing artifact.

With regard to this clone: The antigen remains undetermined.

PCR primers comprised 60 Vbeta and 13 Jbeta primers. Clones were read by immunoSEQ multiplex PCR, and TCRdb kept only the in-frame ones, dropping some. Of 90,000 to 140,000 clones listed, around 75% are singletons. The chain has TRBV6-5 and TRBJ2-1; D is uncertain. The source is a man aged 30 to 45 in good health and CMV-seronegative. Input material: PBMCs. This CDR3 reads CASSSNGGEQFF. CDR3 DNA: TGTGCCAGCAGTTCCAACGGTGGTGAGCAGTTCTTC.